This T cell receptor (beta chain) was recovered during a study of T cells of healthy individuals. One entry per CDR3 protein, called by TCRdb with MiXCR from the 5' RACE reads. The top ten clones hold around 5.1% of a sample with some 69,000 distinct CDR3 sequences, 15% to 20% of them seen once. The CDR3 consists of 14 residues. V was pared by 4 bases and J by 3 bases, with 9 bases between. Germline assignment: CDR1 MRHNA and CDR2 SNTAGT. This clonotype was counted a few times. This sequence originates from a human donor in good health. The chain combines TRBV6-4 with TRBJ2-2, with no clear D. CDR3 sequence (DNA): TGTGCCAGCAGTGGAGAGTTGGACACCGGGGAGCTGTTTTTT. Residues: CASSGELDTGELFF.